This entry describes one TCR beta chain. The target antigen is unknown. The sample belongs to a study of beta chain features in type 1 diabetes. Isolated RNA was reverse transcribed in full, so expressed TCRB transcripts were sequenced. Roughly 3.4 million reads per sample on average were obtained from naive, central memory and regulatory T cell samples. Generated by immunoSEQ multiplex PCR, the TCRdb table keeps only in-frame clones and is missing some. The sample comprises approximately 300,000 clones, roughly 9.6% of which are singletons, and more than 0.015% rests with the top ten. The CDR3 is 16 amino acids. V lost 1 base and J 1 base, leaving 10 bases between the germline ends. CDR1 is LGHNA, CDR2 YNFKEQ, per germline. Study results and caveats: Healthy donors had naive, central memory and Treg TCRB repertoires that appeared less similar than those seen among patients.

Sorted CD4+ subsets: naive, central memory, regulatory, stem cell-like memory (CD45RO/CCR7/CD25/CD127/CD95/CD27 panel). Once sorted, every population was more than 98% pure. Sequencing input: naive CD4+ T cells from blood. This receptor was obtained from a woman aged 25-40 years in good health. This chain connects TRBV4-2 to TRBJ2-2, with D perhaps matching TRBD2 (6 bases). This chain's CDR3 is CASSQAGSGNTGELFF. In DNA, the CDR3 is TGTGCCAGCAGCCAAGCCGGGAGCGGGAACACCGGGGAGCTGTTTTTT.